Reported below is one TCR beta chain. The germline CDR1 and CDR2 sequences are ENHRY and SYGVKD. The CDR3 has 16 amino acids. V dropped 4 bases and J dropped 2 bases, with 18 bases sitting between them. Within the library, unique molecular identifiers were attached to each individual cDNA molecule. Per the original methods: From about 22,000 to 700,000 TCRs were found per sample, with a median of 95,638. TCRdb passed the RACE reads through MiXCR, listing each CDR3 protein once. What appears here as the V and J calls and clone size reflects TCRdb's work, not the paper's. The sample yields about 350,000 distinct CDR3 sequences, about 6% seen once. The entry originates in a study of human T cells and chemical hapten exposure. Turning to the study itself: Recorded diagnoses among the mostly female patients were alopecia areata, totalis or universalis.

Time point reported: patch test 2, 6 weeks after DPC sensitization. The treatment is: therapeutic diphenylcyclopropenone sensitization with weekly scalp DPC. Donors were 18 to 70-year-old alopecia patients suitable for DPC. The receptor was isolated from a woman aged 18-35 years with alopecia areata. Some clones in this sample may be carry-over from other donors' samples. The genes are TRBV10-3 and TRBJ2-7; D may be TRBD1 (6 bases). Sequences were derived from whole blood, sampled in connection with sensitization to the hapten diphenylcyclopropenone (DPC). As DNA, the CDR3 is TGTGCCATCAGTGGGTTAGTGGACAGAGAGGCCTACGAGCAGTACTTC. Translated: CAISGLVDREAYEQYF.